One sample yielded the 28 T cell receptor beta chains listed below, sequenced in a study of OX40 agonist ivuxolimab in advanced cancers. Sequencing used immunoSEQ multiplex PCR; TCRdb keeps in-frame clones, though not all of them. The sample includes fewer than 70,000 clones, 70% to 90% seen only once; the top ten take 2.5% to 4%. The sample consisted of CD4+ or CD8+ T cells sorted from blood, taken in a trial of the OX40 agonist ivuxolimab. The receptors were gathered from an adult with an advanced solid tumor such as melanoma, head and neck, liver or kidney cancer.

This clone was counted once. Its ends do not fully match the called genes, so a read error is possible. This chain joins TRBV7-2 and TRBJ2-3, with D unclear. The CDR3 length is 13 residues. Germline V gene lookup returns CDR1 SGHTA and CDR2 FQGNSA. The DNA of the CDR3 is TGTGCCAGCAGCCCGGACCGCTCAGATACGCAGTGTTTT. Translated: CASSPDRSDTQCF.

This clone was found once. The chain combines TRBV7-2 with TRBJ2-7, with 7 nucleotides matching TRBD1. Per germline, CDR1 SGHTA and CDR2 FQGNSA. This CDR3 has 17 amino acids. Trimming took 3 bases from V and 2 from J; bases not matched to a gene: 13. The CDR3: CASSFLARQGIAYEQYF. CDR3 coding DNA: TGTGCCAGCAGCTTTTTGGCTCGACAGGGAATCGCCTACGAGCAGTACTTC.

CDR3 sequence (DNA): TGTGCCAGCAGTACCGGCTCGGACAGCCATTATGGCTACACCTTC. It encodes CASSTGSDSHYGYTF. The V call is TRBV28, the J call TRBJ1-2; tentative D call: TRBD1 (6 bases). CDR3 length equals 15 residues. The germline CDR1 and CDR2 sequences are MDHEN and SYDVKM. Trimming left V 5 bases short and J 5 bases short, with 18 bases between.

This clone has only a few counts. This chain joins TRBV18 and TRBJ2-7, with D hard to call. Germline V CDR1 and CDR2: KGHSH, LQKENI. V was cut by 3 bases and J by 2 bases, with 11 bases left in between. The CDR3 runs 14 residues. CDR3 sequence (DNA): TGTGCCAGCTCACCGTCCTACACAGCCTACGAGCAGTACTTC. It yields the protein CASSPSYTAYEQYF.

The rearrangement uses TRBV19 and TRBJ1-2; the D is unclear. Germline V gene sequence: CDR1 LNHDA, CDR2 SQIVND (reference sequence). V was shortened by 8 bases and J by 2 bases, with 12 bases between the two germline ends. This CDR3 is 13 amino acids long. The DNA for the CDR3 is TGTGCCAGTGCAATGGATCAGAACTATGGCTACACCTTC. Its translation: CASAMDQNYGYTF.

The gene calls are TRBV29-1 and TRBJ1-1; no firm D call. Germline V gene lookup returns CDR1 SQVTM and CDR2 ANQGSEA. The CDR3 totals 14 residues. The ends were cut back, 4 bases at V and 0 bases at J, with 12 bases in the middle. The CDR3 spells CSVASGSVNTEAFF. The CDR3 nucleotides are TGCAGCGTTGCATCCGGGTCAGTGAACACTGAAGCTTTCTTT.

The V call is TRBV7-2, the J call TRBJ2-7; TRBD2 aligns across 14 bases. The CDR3 has 15 residues. V dropped 3 bases and J dropped 4; count of bases not matched to a gene: 2. Germline CDR1 and CDR2: SGHTA and FQGNSA. The CDR3 DNA sequence: TGTGCCAGCAGCTTGACTAGCGGGGGGGCTTACGAGCAGTACTTC. Protein sequence: CASSLTSGGAYEQYF.

The rearrangement uses TRBV7-2 and TRBJ1-5; D is perhaps TRBD1 (6 bases). V shed 1 base and J shed 2 bases, with 9 bases lying between them. Germline CDR1 and CDR2: SGHTA and FQGNSA. This CDR3 comprises 15 residues. The CDR3 DNA sequence: TGTGCCAGCAGCTTAGAGGGGGGCCGCAATCAGCCCCAGCATTTT. This gives the protein CASSLEGGRNQPQHF.

V gene TRBV6-6 combines with J gene TRBJ1-6; D perhaps matches TRBD1 (5 bases). Looked up from germline, CDR1 is MNHNY and CDR2 is SVGAGI (reference sequence). Trimming left V 6 bases short and J 9 bases short, with 9 bases between. The CDR3 runs 12 residues. The CDR3 region is CASSPGSSPLHF. The CDR3 DNA is TGTGCCAGCAGCCCAGGGAGTTCACCCCTCCACTTT.

The V and J genes are TRBV2 and TRBJ2-2; D is unresolved. Germline V gene sequence: CDR1 SNHLY, CDR2 FYNNEI. The length of the CDR3 is 14 residues. The V gene lost 10 bases and the J gene lost 2 bases, with 14 bases spanning the gap. CDR3 nucleotides: TGTGCCACCACTTACATGTCAAACACCGGGGAGCTGTTTTTT. This encodes CATTYMSNTGELFF.

The rearrangement uses TRBV28 and TRBJ2-7; TRBD1 agrees at 8 bases. There are 14 residues in the CDR3. Unmatched junction bases numbered 10, after V lost 6 bases and J lost 6 bases. Germline V gene lookup returns CDR1 MDHEN and CDR2 SYDVKM. The CDR3 is CASSPGQAISEQYF. CDR3 in DNA: TGTGCCAGCAGCCCGGGACAGGCCATCTCCGAGCAGTACTTC.

The chain has TRBV7-8 and TRBJ1-6, with a tentative D call TRBD1 (6 bases). The CDR3 runs 16 residues. The germline gives CDR1 SGHVS, CDR2 FQNEAQ. V lost 5 bases to trimming and J lost 10 bases, with 21 bases between them. CDR3 residues: CASSPTLTGLGSPLHF. The CDR3 nucleotides read TGTGCCAGCAGCCCAACATTAACAGGGTTAGGGTCACCCCTCCACTTT.

The chain uses TRBV5-6 and TRBJ1-1; TRBD1 agrees at 8 bases. Trimming cost V 3 bases and J 6 bases; bases outside gene matches: 4. The CDR3 sequence is 13 residues long. Germline V CDR1 and CDR2: SGHDT, YYEEEE. The DNA for the CDR3 is TGTGCCAGCAGCTGGGGACAGGTGTCTGAAGCTTTCTTT. Its protein is CASSWGQVSEAFF.

CDR3 residues: CASSFGTGTGSGANVLTF. The DNA of the CDR3 is TGTGCCAGCAGCTTCGGAACCGGGACAGGCTCTGGGGCCAACGTCCTGACTTTC. V gene TRBV7-3 combines with J gene TRBJ2-6; 8 nucleotides align to TRBD1. The CDR3 has 18 amino acids. Per germline, CDR1 SGHTA and CDR2 FQGTGA. The ends lost 3 bases at V and 0 bases at J; junction bases unmatched: 7.

This chain links TRBV5-8 with TRBJ2-1, with TRBD1 matching 9 bases. The ends lost 5 bases at V and 7 bases at J; junction bases unmatched: 10. The V gene's germline CDR1 is SGHTS and CDR2 YDEGEE. The CDR3 is 15 residues long. The CDR3 sequence: CASRYPGQGLNEQFF. The CDR3 DNA sequence: TGTGCCAGCAGATACCCGGGACAGGGTTTAAATGAGCAGTTCTTC.

The rearrangement uses TRBV9 and TRBJ1-2; 7 bases agree with TRBD1. V lost 4 bases, J lost 2 bases, and 17 bases stayed unmatched. The V gene's germline CDR1 is SGDLS and CDR2 YYNGEE. The CDR3 extends over 18 amino acids. This chain's CDR3 is CASSPPQARGQLNYGYTF. The CDR3 DNA reads TGTGCCAGCAGCCCCCCCCAGGCCCGGGGACAGCTAAACTATGGCTACACCTTC.

This clone has only a few counts. V and J are TRBV19 and TRBJ1-1, with TRBD1 matching over 11 bases. The CDR3 has 15 residues. The V and J ends lost 8 bases and 4 bases, in that order; junction bases with no gene match: 9. CDR1 is LNHDA and CDR2 is SQIVND in the germline V gene (reference sequence). The CDR3: CASHRPGQGVTEAFF. CDR3 coding DNA: TGTGCCAGTCATAGACCGGGACAGGGGGTCACTGAAGCTTTCTTT. Supplemented by reference TRBV19 and TRBJ1-1, the full variable domain reads DGGITQSPKYLFRKEGQNVTLSCEQNLNHDAMYWYRQDPGQGLRLIYYSQIVNDFQKGDIAEGYSVSREKKESFPLTVTSAQKNPTAFYLCASHRPGQGVTEAFFGQGTRLTVV.

V gene TRBV7-3 combines with J gene TRBJ1-1; the D gene is possibly TRBD1 (5 bases). The CDR3 covers 14 residues. The germline V and J ends were trimmed by 4 bases and 6 bases, with 15 bases remaining between them. Germline CDR1 is SGHTA and CDR2 is FQGTGA. CDR3 sequence reads: CASSWDGPGAEAFF. As DNA, the CDR3 is TGTGCCAGCAGCTGGGACGGCCCTGGGGCTGAAGCTTTCTTT.

CDR3: CASRQSGGRTDTQYF. CDR3 DNA: TGTGCCTCCCGCCAAAGCGGGGGTCGAACAGATACGCAGTATTTT. This chain uses TRBV30 with TRBJ2-3; 8 bases fit TRBD2. CDR3 length: 15 residues. Per the germline V gene, CDR1 is GTSNPN and CDR2 is SVGIG (reference sequence). J was trimmed by 3 bases and V by 7 bases; bases with no gene match: 12.

V gene TRBV6-4 combines with J gene TRBJ1-2; tentatively, D is TRBD1 (5 bases). CDR1 is MRHNA and CDR2 is SNTAGT in the germline V gene. V was shortened by 6 bases and J by 8 bases, with 22 bases between the two germline ends. The CDR3 has 15 residues. CDR3 nucleotides: TGTGCCAGCAGCTTCAATCGCGGGGCGGAAGGGGGCTACACCTTC. This translates into CASSFNRGAEGGYTF.

This clone was seen only once. This CDR3 reads CASSLTGAQETQYF. The CDR3 DNA reads TGCGCCAGCAGCTTGACGGGTGCGCAAGAGACCCAGTACTTC. The V gene is TRBV5-1, the J gene TRBJ2-5; D ambiguous. Germline assignment: CDR1 SGHRS and CDR2 YFSETQ. This CDR3 has 14 amino acids. V was shortened by 1 base and J by 2 bases, with 9 bases between the two germline ends. The full variable domain, its missing parts supplied by reference TRBV5-1 and TRBJ2-5, is KAGVTQTPRYLIKTRGQQVTLSCSPISGHRSVSWYQQTPGQGLQFLFEYFSETQRNKGNFPGRFSGRQFSNSRSEMNVSTLELGDSALYLCASSLTGAQETQYFGPGTRLLVL.

The chain couples TRBV6-5 to TRBJ2-7, with 10 nucleotides matching TRBD1. Trimming cost V 0 bases and J 5 bases; bases outside gene matches: 4. Germline lookup yields CDR1 MNHEY and CDR2 SVGAGI. The length of the CDR3 is 15 residues. The CDR3 DNA sequence: TGTGCCAGCAGTTACTCGACAGGGGGCTGGGACGAGCAGTACTTC. It yields the protein CASSYSTGGWDEQYF.

The rearrangement joins TRBV5-4 to TRBJ1-1; TRBD1 aligns across 8 bases. This CDR3 has 15 residues. The J segment lost 5 bases and the V segment lost 3 bases, leaving 9 bases of the junction unmatched. Germline-derived CDR1 and CDR2 are SGHNT and YYREEE (reference sequence). CDR3 amino acids: CASSSETGAVTEAFF. CDR3 bases: TGTGCCAGCAGCTCGGAGACAGGGGCGGTAACTGAAGCTTTCTTT.

The CDR3 nucleotides are TGTGCCAGCAGTCAGGGATCTGGAAACACCATATATTTT. Amino acids: CASSQGSGNTIYF. J is TRBJ1-3 and V is TRBV6-5; D is possibly TRBD1 (5 bases). The CDR3 covers 13 residues. With 5 bases removed from V and 1 base from J, the gap between germline ends came to 6 bases. Germline V gives CDR1 MNHEY, CDR2 SVGAGI.

The rearrangement links TRBV6-5 to TRBJ1-4; D may be TRBD1 (5 bases). Trimming removed 6 bases at V and 6 bases at J, with 11 bases between. The germline gives CDR1 MNHEY, CDR2 SVGAGI. The CDR3 is 13 residues long. The CDR3 protein is CASRKMGHEKLFF. For the CDR3, the DNA is TGTGCCAGCAGAAAAATGGGACATGAAAAACTGTTTTTT.

The V and J genes are TRBV19 and TRBJ2-7, with D maybe TRBD1 (5 bases). V was cut by 3 bases and J by 6 bases, with 9 bases left in between. Germline lookup yields CDR1 LNHDA and CDR2 SQIVND (reference sequence). This CDR3 contains 12 residues. CDR3 residues: CASSIRESEQYF. The CDR3 coding sequence is TGTGCCAGTAGTATCAGGGAAAGCGAGCAGTACTTC. Together with reference TRBV19 and TRBJ2-7, the CDR3 gives the full variable domain: DGGITQSPKYLFRKEGQNVTLSCEQNLNHDAMYWYRQDPGQGLRLIYYSQIVNDFQKGDIAEGYSVSREKKESFPLTVTSAQKNPTAFYLCASSIRESEQYFGPGTRLTVT.

This clone was seen a handful of times. Other DNA sequences of this sample code for an identical CDR3. V is TRBV29-1 and J is TRBJ2-7; 11 positions agree with TRBD1. The CDR3 spans 13 residues. J lost 3 bases, V lost 6 bases, and 4 bases had no gene match. CDR1 SQVTM and CDR2 ANQGSEA come from the germline V gene. The DNA for the CDR3 is TGCAGCGTGAGGGGGACAGGGGGCTACGAGCAGTACTTC. As protein: CSVRGTGGYEQYF.

This chain joins TRBV7-9 and TRBJ2-5, with 14 bases aligning to TRBD2. Per germline, CDR1 SEHNR and CDR2 FQNEAQ (reference sequence). This CDR3 has 15 amino acids. V gave up 4 bases and J gave up 3 bases; unmatched junction bases: 1. The CDR3 DNA sequence: TGTGCCAGCAGCTCGGGACTAGCGGGGGAAGAGACCCAGTACTTC. Protein product: CASSSGLAGEETQYF.